One and the same sample provided the 7 T cell receptor beta chains below, sequenced in a study of blood T cell repertoires in COVID-19. Only in-frame clones appear in the TCRdb table, and some are missing; sequencing was by immunoSEQ multiplex PCR. The sample has 200,000 to 300,000 clones, about 87% seen once. The sample taken for sequencing was peripheral blood. All receptors derive from a woman aged 55-75 years with COVID-19, enrolled during active disease.

The chain uses TRBV10-2 and TRBJ2-7; D not certain. Trimming took off 2 bases at V and 2 bases at J, with 10 bases between the two ends. Germline-derived CDR1 and CDR2 are WSHSY and SAAADI. The CDR3 loop spans 14 amino acids. CDR3 residues: CASSEVLEPYEQYF. The DNA of the CDR3 is TGCGCCAGCAGTGAGGTGTTAGAGCCCTACGAGCAGTACTTC.

The CDR3 protein is CASSPSLTVAKNIQYF. In nucleotides, the CDR3 is TGTGCCAGCTCACCAAGCCTCACAGTAGCCAAAAACATTCAGTACTTC. The chain is built from TRBV18 and TRBJ2-4; D is unclear. The CDR3 runs to 16 residues. The germline V gene encodes CDR1 KGHSH and CDR2 LQKENI. Trimming stripped 2 bases from V and 0 bases from J, with 11 bases between.

The chain carries TRBV19 and TRBJ1-5; 8 bases fit TRBD1. This CDR3 spans 16 amino acids. CDR1 LNHDA and CDR2 SQIVND come from the germline V gene (reference sequence). With 3 bases clipped from V and 7 bases from J, the junction kept 11 bases outside the gene matches. The CDR3 is CASSMGQGARYQPQHF. For the CDR3, the DNA is TGTGCCAGTAGTATGGGGCAGGGGGCGAGGTACCAGCCCCAGCATTTT.

This clone was picked up a small number of times. The V and J genes are TRBV5-4 and TRBJ1-5; TRBD1 aligns across 9 bases. Germline-derived CDR1 and CDR2 are SGHNT and YYREEE (reference sequence). The CDR3 spans 14 residues. J gave up 4 bases and V 5 bases, and 4 bases lay outside the gene matches. The CDR3 nucleotides are TGTGCCAGCAGTCTTGGGACAGGGAATCAGCCCCAGCATTTT. Amino acid sequence: CASSLGTGNQPQHF.

A few counts support this clone. The V gene is TRBV30, the J gene TRBJ1-6; maybe TRBD1 (6 bases). The germline V and J ends were trimmed by 1 base and 3 bases, with 13 bases remaining between them. Looked up from germline, CDR1 is GTSNPN and CDR2 is SVGIG (reference sequence). This CDR3 is built from 16 residues. The CDR3: CAWSEGVAVYNSPLHF. CDR3 sequence (DNA): TGTGCCTGGAGTGAGGGGGTCGCCGTCTATAATTCACCCCTCCACTTT.

CDR3 sequence: CASSLPGQGSNEQYF. Here the CDR3 DNA reads TGTGCCAGCAGCCTTCCGGGACAGGGGTCCAACGAGCAGTACTTC. This rearrangement joins TRBV28 to TRBJ2-7, with 10 positions matching TRBD1. Germline-derived CDR1 and CDR2 are MDHEN and SYDVKM. Trimming cost V 6 bases and J 5 bases; bases outside gene matches: 10. This CDR3 is built from 15 residues.

The chain carries TRBV18 and TRBJ2-7, with TRBD2 matching 7 bases. With 6 bases clipped from V and 2 bases from J, the junction kept 10 bases outside the gene matches. The germline V gene has CDR1 KGHSH and CDR2 LQKENI. This CDR3 is 15 amino acids long. In nucleotides, the CDR3 is TGTGCCAGCTCCCCCAACGGGGGGTCCCCCTACGAGCAGTACTTC. It is translated as CASSPNGGSPYEQYF.